The rows below give T cell receptor beta chains drawn from one sample of a study of T cell changes during pregnancy in multiple sclerosis. Method: immunoSEQ multiplex PCR; TCRdb's copy keeps in-frame clones and lacks some. The profile shows tens of thousands of clones, about nine tenths of them singletons. The specimen comprised CD4+ T cells from peripheral blood mononuclear cells, sampled before pregnancy. The receptors stem from a female donor with multiple sclerosis, enrolled in a pregnancy study. Each CDR3 is given with its conserved first and last residue. D genes are given only for firm matches. Clone size is given for some rows only: seen once, a few or many times, or a class if the clone is expanded.

j_call: TRBJ1-1
clone_size: .
d_call: .
v_call: TRBV27
cdr3_aa: CASHPPGAYTEAFF
cdr3_nt: TGTGCCAGCCATCCTCCAGGGGCCTACACTGAAGCTTTCTTT

j_call: TRBJ2-7
clone_size: .
d_call: .
v_call: TRBV7-2
cdr3_aa: CASSLEVGRPYEQYF
cdr3_nt: TGTGCCAGCAGCTTAGAGGTGGGGCGCCCCTACGAGCAGTACTTC

j_call: TRBJ1-1
clone_size: .
d_call: TRBD1
v_call: TRBV6-1
cdr3_aa: CASSVTNRGEAFF
cdr3_nt: TGTGCCAGCAGTGTGACGAACAGGGGCGAAGCTTTCTTT

j_call: TRBJ2-1
clone_size: .
d_call: TRBD1
v_call: TRBV5-6
cdr3_aa: CASSFWQGEIGPYNEQFF
cdr3_nt: TGTGCCAGCAGCTTTTGGCAGGGGGAAATCGGCCCCTACAATGAGCAGTTCTTC

j_call: TRBJ2-5
clone_size: once
d_call: .
v_call: TRBV7-3
cdr3_aa: CASSGAGSGYQYF
cdr3_nt: TGTGCCAGCAGCGGCGCCGGGAGCGGGTACCAGTACTTC

j_call: TRBJ2-3
clone_size: .
d_call: .
v_call: TRBV7-2
cdr3_aa: CASSFNTDTQYF
cdr3_nt: TGTGCCAGCAGCTTTAACACAGATACGCAGTATTTT

j_call: TRBJ2-2
clone_size: .
d_call: .
v_call: TRBV7-7
cdr3_aa: CASSLERAVNTGELFF
cdr3_nt: TGTGCCAGCAGCTTAGAGAGGGCCGTGAACACCGGGGAGCTGTTTTTT

j_call: TRBJ2-3
clone_size: .
d_call: TRBD2
v_call: TRBV11-3
cdr3_aa: CASSYSGGAGDTQYF
cdr3_nt: TGTGCCAGCAGCTATAGCGGGGGGGCCGGAGATACGCAGTATTTT

j_call: TRBJ2-2
clone_size: .
d_call: .
v_call: TRBV14
cdr3_aa: CASSSTKSRWDTGELFF
cdr3_nt: TGTGCCAGCAGCTCAACTAAGTCCCGATGGGACACCGGGGAGCTGTTTTTT

j_call: TRBJ1-2
clone_size: .
d_call: TRBD1
v_call: TRBV7-2
cdr3_aa: CASSFGTAPYGYTF
cdr3_nt: TGTGCCAGCAGCTTCGGGACAGCCCCTTATGGCTACACCTTC

j_call: TRBJ1-1
clone_size: .
d_call: TRBD1
v_call: TRBV25-1
cdr3_aa: CASSERGQAEAFF
cdr3_nt: TGTGCCAGCAGTGAACGGGGACAGGCTGAAGCTTTCTTT